The rows below give T cell receptor beta chains drawn from one sample of a study of long-term antiretroviral therapy in people with HIV. TCRdb keeps only in-frame clones here, not all; method: immunoSEQ multiplex PCR. The sample has about 24,000 clones, roughly 84% seen once. The source was unsorted PBMCs, collected 3 years after starting antiretroviral therapy. Receptors originate from a man aged 45-65 years with HIV. Each CDR3 is given with its conserved first and last residue. The D gene is left open where the match is weak. A clone size is listed for some rows: how often the clone was seen (once, few, many), or a class if it is expanded.

v_gene	j_gene	abundance	d_gene	CDR3nt	CDR3aa
TRBV5-1	TRBJ2-5	NA	TRBD2	TGCGCCAGCAGCCTGCTGGGACTAGCGGGATCTCAAGAGACCCAGTACTTC	CASSLLGLAGSQETQYF
TRBV7-9	TRBJ2-4	NA	NA	TGTGCCAGCAGCTTAAATGCCGAAAACATTCAGTACTTC	CASSLNAENIQYF
TRBV5-4	TRBJ2-3	NA	TRBD2	TGTGCCACAAGGGGGCGGGGGGGCGCAGATACGCAGTATTTT	CATRGRGGADTQYF
TRBV5-4	TRBJ1-2	NA	NA	TGTGCCAGCAGCACCTACAGGGTACCCTATGGCTACACCTTC	CASSTYRVPYGYTF
TRBV28	TRBJ1-1	NA	NA	TGTGCCAGCAGCCCGTACGGCTCTGAAGCTTTCTTT	CASSPYGSEAFF
TRBV18	TRBJ2-7	NA	NA	TGTGCCAGCTCACCACCGTATGCAGGTACCTACGAGCAGTACTTC	CASSPPYAGTYEQYF
TRBV11-2	TRBJ2-7	NA	NA	TGTGCCAGCCGGGGGCTCTACTACGAGCAGTACTTC	CASRGLYYEQYF
TRBV7-8	TRBJ1-1	medium-sized	TRBD1	TGTGCCAGCAGCTTATTGGCAGGGGGCGGACTCAATGAAGCTTTCTTT	CASSLLAGGGLNEAFF
TRBV4-3	TRBJ1-1	NA	TRBD1	TGCGCCAGCAGCCAAGTCGGGGGGACAGAGAACACTGAAGCTTTCTTT	CASSQVGGTENTEAFF
TRBV28	TRBJ2-7	NA	NA	TGTGCCAGCAGTTTGCGAAATTACGAGCAGTACTTC	CASSLRNYEQYF